A selection of T cell receptor beta chains follows, all from one sample in a study of identical twins. TCRdb re-called the 5' RACE reads through MiXCR, storing one row per CDR3 protein. The profile covers some 460,000 distinct CDR3 sequences, with around 14% appearing a single time and about 0.52% taken by the ten largest. This sample was shared with a second study, whose subject was yellow fever vaccine responses in identical twins.

The sample consisted of CD4+ T cells sorted from blood. These TCRs come from a woman in her late teens or twenties in good health. CDR3s include the opening cysteine and the closing phenylalanine or tryptophan. D genes are given only for firm matches. Not every row has a clone size; where given, it reads once, few, many or a size class.

J	size	D	V	DNA	CDR3
TRBJ2-1	NA	NA	TRBV5-1	TGCGCCAGCAGCTTGGTGGCGGACCTCTACAATGAGCAGTTCTTC	CASSLVADLYNEQFF
TRBJ2-3	many	TRBD2	TRBV14	TGTGCCAGCAGCCAAGATTTTAGATGGGGTAGCGGGGGGACTGAGGATCTAAGCACAGATACGCAGTATTTT	CASSQDFRWGSGGTEDLSTDTQYF
TRBJ2-1	NA	NA	TRBV18	TGTGCCAGCTCACCCGGAGCTGAGCAGTTCTTC	CASSPGAEQFF
TRBJ2-1	few	TRBD1	TRBV11-1	TGTGCCAGCAGCTCCAGGGACAGGGGCTCCTACAATGAGCAGTTCTTC	CASSSRDRGSYNEQFF
TRBJ2-6	few	NA	TRBV15	TGTGCCGTTCGGGGGGCAGGGGGGGCCAACGTCCTGACTTTC	CAVRGAGGANVLTF
TRBJ1-2	few	TRBD1	TRBV20-1	TGCAGTGCTAGATCGACAGGGAACTATGGCTACACCTTC	CSARSTGNYGYTF
TRBJ2-2	few	TRBD2	TRBV27	TGTGCCAGCAGTTCACCACGGCTAGCGGGAGGTAACACCGGGGAGCTGTTTTTT	CASSSPRLAGGNTGELFF
TRBJ2-7	many	TRBD2	TRBV10-3	TGTGCCATCACCCAAGGACTAGCGGGACCCTACGAGCAGTACTTC	CAITQGLAGPYEQYF
TRBJ1-1	many	NA	TRBV7-9	TGTGCCAGCAGCCCCGGCGGGGGCGCGGGGACTGAAGCTTTCTTT	CASSPGGGAGTEAFF
TRBJ2-7	NA	NA	TRBV5-8	TGTGCCAGCAGCCGAATCACTTACGAGCAGTACTTC	CASSRITYEQYF
TRBJ2-1	few	NA	TRBV6-1	TGTGCCAGCAGTCGAAGCGGAAACTCCTACAATGAGCAGTTCTTC	CASSRSGNSYNEQFF
TRBJ2-2	NA	NA	TRBV2	TGTGCCAGCAAGGCGGCGAACACCGGGGAGCTGTTTTTT	CASKAANTGELFF
TRBJ2-3	NA	TRBD1	TRBV6-1	TGTGCCAGCAGGGGTCCGGACAGGGAACGCACAGATACGCAGTATTTT	CASRGPDRERTDTQYF
TRBJ2-7	NA	TRBD2	TRBV20-1	TGCAGTGCTAGGAAATCTAGCGGAGCCCCTTACGAGCAGTACTTC	CSARKSSGAPYEQYF
TRBJ1-2	few	NA	TRBV12-3/TRBV12-4	TGTGCCAGCAGGCGTGGGGGGATCTACACCTTC	CASRRGGIYTF
TRBJ1-6	NA	TRBD1	TRBV27	TGTGCCAGCAGTTTCAGGGGGAGCGACGGCCTCCACTTT	CASSFRGSDGLHF
TRBJ1-3	few	NA	TRBV7-2	TGTGCCAGCAGCTTAGGGAGTGCGGCCGGTGGAAACACCATATATTTT	CASSLGSAAGGNTIYF
TRBJ2-4	few	NA	TRBV9	TGTGCCAGCAGCGTAGAGGGTTTGGGGAATGCCAAAAACATTCAGTACTTC	CASSVEGLGNAKNIQYF
TRBJ2-7	once	TRBD2	TRBV19	TGTGCCAGTTCCCCGCGGGAGGGGGCCTACGAGCAGTACTTC	CASSPREGAYEQYF
TRBJ1-2	NA	TRBD1	TRBV10-3	TGTGCCATCAGTACCACCGGGACAGAACTTTATGGCTACACCTTC	CAISTTGTELYGYTF
TRBJ2-2	few	NA	TRBV5-1	TGCGCCAGCAGCCGAAGGACAGCCGCGAACACCGGGGAGCTGTTTTTT	CASSRRTAANTGELFF
TRBJ2-7	few	NA	TRBV4-1	TGCGCCAGCAGCCAAGCCCCCGGGGGGCGATACGAGCAGTACTTC	CASSQAPGGRYEQYF
TRBJ2-3	NA	TRBD2	TRBV29-1	TGCAGCGTTGGCGGGAGCGGGACAGATACGCAGTATTTT	CSVGGSGTDTQYF
TRBJ2-1	few	TRBD1	TRBV5-1	TGCGCCAGCAGTATGCAGGGGGACTCCTACAATGAGCAGTTCTTC	CASSMQGDSYNEQFF
TRBJ2-5	NA	NA	TRBV18	TGTGCCAGCTCACCACGAATAACAGGGACCCAAGAGACCCAGTACTTC	CASSPRITGTQETQYF
TRBJ2-3	few	NA	TRBV5-1	TGCGCCAGCAGCTTGCAGGATGTATTCACAGATACGCAGTATTTT	CASSLQDVFTDTQYF
TRBJ2-1	NA	NA	TRBV7-9	TGTGCCAGCAGCTTATCTGGTAGCGGTTACAATGAGCAGTTCTTC	CASSLSGSGYNEQFF
TRBJ2-3	few	NA	TRBV5-5	TGTGCCAGCAGCTTTTCGAACACAGATACGCAGTATTTT	CASSFSNTDTQYF
TRBJ2-7	few	TRBD1	TRBV10-3	TGTGCCATCAGAGGTCGCGCAGGGGGAGACGAGCAGTACTTC	CAIRGRAGGDEQYF
TRBJ2-5	NA	NA	TRBV10-3	TGTGCCATCAGAACTGGGGGGGAGACCCAGTACTTC	CAIRTGGETQYF
TRBJ2-7	few	NA	TRBV27	TGTGCCAGCAGTTTATCGACTTCGGCCTACGAGCAGTACTTC	CASSLSTSAYEQYF
TRBJ1-6	few	NA	TRBV28	TGTGCCAGCAGGCCCACCACAGGCGCATTGGGGGATGCGCCCCTCCACTTT	CASRPTTGALGDAPLHF
TRBJ2-6	few	TRBD1	TRBV6-5	TGTGCCAGCAGTTATCTCGGGACAGGGAGCCCTGGGGCCAACGTCCTGACTTTC	CASSYLGTGSPGANVLTF
TRBJ1-1	few	TRBD1	TRBV7-9	TGTGCCAGCAGCTTAGCGGACAGGTACGCTGAAGCTTTCTTT	CASSLADRYAEAFF
TRBJ2-2	NA	TRBD2	TRBV15	TGTGCCACCAGCAGGCGTGGCGGCGGGGAGGGCGCCGGGGAGCTGTTTTTT	CATSRRGGGEGAGELFF
TRBJ1-2	NA	NA	TRBV24-1	TGTGCCACCAGTGACCCGGGGGGGGACTATGGCTACACCTTC	CATSDPGGDYGYTF
TRBJ2-7	few	TRBD1	TRBV5-1	TGCGCCAGCAGCGTAGAGGGGGCATCCTACGAGCAGTACTTC	CASSVEGASYEQYF
TRBJ2-1	NA	TRBD2	TRBV20-1	TGCAGCGCACCACTAGCGGGAGTATCTAATGAGCAGTTCTTC	CSAPLAGVSNEQFF
TRBJ2-5	NA	TRBD2	TRBV7-9	TGTGCCAGCAGCTTCGGGGGGGTGTACCAAGAGACCCAGTACTTC	CASSFGGVYQETQYF
TRBJ2-1	few	NA	TRBV5-1	TGCGCCAGCAGCTTTCCAGGCAATGAGCAGTTCTTC	CASSFPGNEQFF
TRBJ2-1	NA	TRBD2	TRBV4-3	TGCGCCAGCAGCCGACTAGCGGAGACCTACAATGAGCAGTTCTTC	CASSRLAETYNEQFF
TRBJ1-1	few	NA	TRBV29-1	TGCAGCGTTGTGGACAGTGCTGTAGCTTTCTTT	CSVVDSAVAFF
TRBJ2-3	NA	TRBD2	TRBV29-1	TGCAGCGTTGAGGTGGCGGGGGGTTTCGCAGATACGCAGTATTTT	CSVEVAGGFADTQYF
TRBJ2-7	NA	TRBD1	TRBV7-2	TGTGCCAGCAGCTTAGTCGGGACAGGGGTCGAGCAGTACTTC	CASSLVGTGVEQYF
TRBJ1-6	few	NA	TRBV3-1	TGTGCCAGCAGCCTGACGGACAGTAATTCACCCCTCCACTTT	CASSLTDSNSPLHF